The clone carrying this T cell receptor (beta chain) was recorded once. Its antigen is still unknown. The DNA is left out, because the CDR3 cannot be placed on it with certainty; the CDR3 is given as TCRdb lists it. The V gene's germline CDR1 is MNHNY and CDR2 SVGAGI (reference sequence). The CDR3 region is 15 residues in length, termini included. This specimen belongs to a study of T cell repertoires and Cas9 in healthy adults. Study details: Characterization of SpCas9-reactive CD4 and CD8 T cells covered multi-effector potency, cytotoxicity and lineage.

The assay was immunoSEQ multiplex PCR, and TCRdb's table has in-frame clones only and misses some. The sample records more than 20,000 clones, around nine tenths being singletons. Study-level points and caveats: SpCas9-reactive regulatory T cells reportedly mitigated SpCas9-reactive effector T cells in vitro.

Input material: CD4+ effector T cells (CD127+, CD25-, CD137-, CD154-) from PBMCs; culture status not recorded. The rearrangement joins TRBV6-6 to TRBJ1-2. This sequence was found in a human donor in good health. The CDR3 spells CASSSSDLFNYGYTF.